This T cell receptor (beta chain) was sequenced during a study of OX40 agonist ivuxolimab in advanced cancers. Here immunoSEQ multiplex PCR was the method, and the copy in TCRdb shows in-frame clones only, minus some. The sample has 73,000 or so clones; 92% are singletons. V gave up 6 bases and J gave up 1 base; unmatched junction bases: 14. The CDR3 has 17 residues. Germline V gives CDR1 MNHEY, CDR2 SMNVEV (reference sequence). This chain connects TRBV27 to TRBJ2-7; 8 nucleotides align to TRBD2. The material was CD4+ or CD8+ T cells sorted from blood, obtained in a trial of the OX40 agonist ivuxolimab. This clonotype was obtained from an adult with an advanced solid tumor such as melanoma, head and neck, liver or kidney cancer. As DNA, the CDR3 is TGTGCCAGCAGCCTAGGGGGTGGGACTAGTCGATCCTACGAGCAGTACTTC. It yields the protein CASSLGGGTSRSYEQYF.